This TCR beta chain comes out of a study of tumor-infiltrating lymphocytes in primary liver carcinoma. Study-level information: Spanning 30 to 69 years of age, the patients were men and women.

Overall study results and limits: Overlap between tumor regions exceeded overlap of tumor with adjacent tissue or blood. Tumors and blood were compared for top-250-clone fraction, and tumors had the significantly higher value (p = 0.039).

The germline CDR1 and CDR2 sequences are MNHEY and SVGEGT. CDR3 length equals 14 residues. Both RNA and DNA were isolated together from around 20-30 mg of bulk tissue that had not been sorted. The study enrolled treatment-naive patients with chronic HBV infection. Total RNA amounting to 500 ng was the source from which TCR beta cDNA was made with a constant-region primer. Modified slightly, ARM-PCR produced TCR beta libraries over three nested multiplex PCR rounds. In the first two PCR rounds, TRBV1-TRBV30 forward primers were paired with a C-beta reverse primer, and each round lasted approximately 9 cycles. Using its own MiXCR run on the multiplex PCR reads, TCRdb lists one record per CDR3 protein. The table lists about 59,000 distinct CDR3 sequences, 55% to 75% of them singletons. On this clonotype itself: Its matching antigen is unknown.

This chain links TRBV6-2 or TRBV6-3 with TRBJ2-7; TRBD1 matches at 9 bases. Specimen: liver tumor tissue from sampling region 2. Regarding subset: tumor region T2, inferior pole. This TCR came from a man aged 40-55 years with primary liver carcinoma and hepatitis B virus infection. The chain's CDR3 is CASSLRDRVHEQYV. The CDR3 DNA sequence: TGTGCTAGCAGCCTCCGGGACAGGGTCCACGAGCAGTACGTC.